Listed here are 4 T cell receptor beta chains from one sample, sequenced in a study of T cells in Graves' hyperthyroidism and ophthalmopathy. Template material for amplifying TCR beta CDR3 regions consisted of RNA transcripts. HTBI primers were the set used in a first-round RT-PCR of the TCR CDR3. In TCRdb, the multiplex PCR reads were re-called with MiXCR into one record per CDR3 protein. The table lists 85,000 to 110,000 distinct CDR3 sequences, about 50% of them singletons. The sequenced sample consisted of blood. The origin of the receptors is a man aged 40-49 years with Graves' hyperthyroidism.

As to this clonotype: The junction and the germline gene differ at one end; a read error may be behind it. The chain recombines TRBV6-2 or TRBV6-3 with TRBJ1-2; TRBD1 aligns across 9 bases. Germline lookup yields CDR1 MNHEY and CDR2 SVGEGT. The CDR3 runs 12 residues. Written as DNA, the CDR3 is TGTGCCAGCAGTTATAGACAGGGGGGCTTCACCTTC. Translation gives CASSYRQGGFTF.

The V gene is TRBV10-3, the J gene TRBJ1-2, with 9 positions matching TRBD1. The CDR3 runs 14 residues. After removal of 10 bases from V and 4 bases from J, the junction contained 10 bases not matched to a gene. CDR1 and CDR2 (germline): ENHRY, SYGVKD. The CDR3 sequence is CATIGQGKSYGYTF. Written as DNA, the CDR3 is TGTGCCACCATTGGACAGGGGAAAAGCTATGGCTACACCTTC.

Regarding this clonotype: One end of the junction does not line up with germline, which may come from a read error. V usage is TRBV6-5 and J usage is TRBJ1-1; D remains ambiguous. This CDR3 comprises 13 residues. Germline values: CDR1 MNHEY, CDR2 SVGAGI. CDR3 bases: TGTGCCAGCAGCGGCAGAATGAGCACTGAAGCCTTCTTT. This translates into CASSGRMSTEAFF.

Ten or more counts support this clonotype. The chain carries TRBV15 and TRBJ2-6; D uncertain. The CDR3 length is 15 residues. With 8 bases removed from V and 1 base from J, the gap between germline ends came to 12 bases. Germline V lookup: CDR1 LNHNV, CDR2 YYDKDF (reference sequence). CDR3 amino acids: CATSSGLSGANVLTF. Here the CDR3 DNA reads TGTGCCACCTCATCCGGGCTTTCTGGGGCCAACGTCCTGACTTTC.